The present TCR beta chain was sequenced within a study of Graves' ophthalmopathy and Graves' hyperthyroidism. Study-level information: Peripheral blood sampling preceded any treatment and occurred at initial diagnosis. Overall study results and limits: With a specificity of 72.22% and a sensitivity of more than 65%, the model predicted ophthalmopathy progression. A roughly 76% specificity and 87.88% sensitivity were achieved by a 13-signature model that separated ophthalmopathy from stable hyperthyroidism.

Researchers took RNA transcripts and amplified TCR beta CDR3 regions from them. The first-round RT-PCR employed HTBI primers together with the Qiagen OneStep RT-PCR kit. A multiplex PCR was then performed as the second round. In TCRdb, the multiplex PCR reads were re-called with MiXCR into one record per CDR3 protein. The sample carries 200,000 to 250,000 distinct CDR3 sequences, around 45% recorded once. Comments on this clonotype: No antigen is known for it.

Germline V lookup: CDR1 SGDLS, CDR2 YYNGEE. The length of the CDR3 is 15 residues. Deletions cut 4 bases from V and 2 bases from J, with 12 bases between. This sequence joins TRBV9 and TRBJ1-4; the D gene is possibly TRBD1 (6 bases). The receptor was derived from an adult man with Graves' ophthalmopathy. The sequencing input was peripheral blood. The chain's CDR3 is CASSQVTGTNEKLFF. The CDR3 DNA is TGTGCCAGCAGCCAGGTGACAGGTACTAATGAAAAACTGTTTTTT.